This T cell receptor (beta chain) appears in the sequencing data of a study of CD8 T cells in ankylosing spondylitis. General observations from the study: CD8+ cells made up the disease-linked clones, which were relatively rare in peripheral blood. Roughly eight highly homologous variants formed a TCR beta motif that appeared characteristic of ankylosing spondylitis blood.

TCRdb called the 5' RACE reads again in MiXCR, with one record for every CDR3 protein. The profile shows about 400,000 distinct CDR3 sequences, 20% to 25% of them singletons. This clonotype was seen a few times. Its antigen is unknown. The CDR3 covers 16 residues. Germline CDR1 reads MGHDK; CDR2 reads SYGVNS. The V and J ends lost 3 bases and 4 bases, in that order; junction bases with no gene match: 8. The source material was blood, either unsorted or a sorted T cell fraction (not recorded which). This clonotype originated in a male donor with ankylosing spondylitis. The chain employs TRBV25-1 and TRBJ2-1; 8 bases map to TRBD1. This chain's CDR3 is CASSDGRTGRYNEQFF. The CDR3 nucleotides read TGTGCCAGCAGTGATGGCCGGACAGGGCGGTACAATGAGCAGTTCTTC.